One and the same sample provided the 8 T cell receptor beta chains below, sequenced in a study of T-cell reconstitution after alpha-beta-depleted transplantation in children. Unique molecular identifiers were used to barcode this TCRbeta library. TCRdb re-analysed the PCR reads in MiXCR, keeping a single row per CDR3 protein. In the table there are about 980,000 distinct CDR3 sequences, about 31% of which are singletons. Sequencing used PBMCs, mostly from graft donor cells, obtained 360 days after TCRalphabeta/CD19-depleted stem cell transplant. The receptors come from a boy under three years old who had a stem cell transplant for SCID, so the T cells may come from the graft donor.

The chain's CDR3 is CASSLMADEAFF. The CDR3 region has the DNA TGTGCCAGCAGTTTAATGGCGGATGAAGCTTTCTTT. The gene calls are TRBV12-3 or TRBV12-4 and TRBJ1-1, with D hard to call. The V end was cut by 2 bases, the J end by 7 bases, with 8 bases between. The CDR3 has 12 amino acids.

The rearrangement links TRBV25-1 to TRBJ2-7; 8 positions agree with TRBD1. Germline CDR1 and CDR2: MGHDK and SYGVNS. The CDR3 sequence is 14 residues long. Unmatched junction bases numbered 12, after V lost 8 bases and J lost 6 bases. The CDR3 region has the DNA TGTGCCAGCTCCCGGGCAGGGGGCCAAGCCGAGCAGTACTTC. It codes for CASSRAGGQAEQYF.

This clonotype came up a few times. This chain joins TRBV11-2 and TRBJ1-1, with D tentatively TRBD1 (6 bases). V lost 5 bases to trimming and J lost 0 bases, with 16 bases between them. The CDR3 totals 16 residues. Germline lookup yields CDR1 SGHAT and CDR2 FQNNGV. The chain's CDR3 is CASSRTDRFMNTEAFF. The CDR3, as DNA: TGTGCCAGCAGCCGAACAGACAGGTTCATGAACACTGAAGCTTTCTTT. Together with reference TRBV11-2 and TRBJ1-1, the CDR3 gives the full variable domain: EAGVAQSPRYKIIEKRQSVAFWCNPISGHATLYWYQQILGQGPKLLIQFQNNGVVDDSQLPKDRFSAERLKGVDSTLKIQPAKLEDSAVYLCASSRTDRFMNTEAFFGQGTRLTVV.

This clonotype appeared a few times. The V and J genes are TRBV2 and TRBJ2-7; possibly TRBD2 for D (5 bases). Trimming left V 6 bases short and J 2 bases short, with 11 bases between. Germline V gene lookup returns CDR1 SNHLY and CDR2 FYNNEI. The CDR3 spans 13 residues. The CDR3 protein is CASRGLTPYEQYF. CDR3 bases: TGTGCCAGCAGAGGACTTACCCCCTACGAGCAGTACTTC.

About this clonotype: At one end, the junction sequence differs from germline, possibly due to a read error. The chain employs TRBV10-1 and TRBJ1-1, with D tentatively TRBD1 (5 bases). In germline, CDR1 is WNHNN, CDR2 SYGVQD (reference sequence). The CDR3 extends over 14 amino acids. The CDR3 sequence: CASSPGTTFTEAFF. CDR3 coding DNA: TGCGCCAGCAGTCCCGGGACCACTTTCACTGAAGCCTTCTTT.

Only a few counts were recorded for this clonotype. This chain links TRBV5-1 with TRBJ1-1, with a weak D call TRBD1 (5 bases). The V gene's germline CDR1 is SGHRS and CDR2 YFSETQ. This CDR3 has 16 amino acids. Trimming removed 0 bases at V and 0 bases at J, with 12 bases between. CDR3: CASSLGTQGVNTEAFF. CDR3 nucleotide sequence: TGCGCCAGCAGCTTGGGGACTCAAGGGGTGAACACTGAAGCTTTCTTT.

The chain combines TRBV2 with TRBJ2-3; a weak D match, TRBD2 (6 bases). Trimming stripped 4 bases from V and 1 base from J, with 15 bases between. Germline CDR1 is SNHLY and CDR2 is FYNNEI. The CDR3 length is 16 residues. CDR3 residues: CASSGRGKRGTDTQYF. In nucleotides, the CDR3 is TGTGCCAGCAGTGGGAGGGGCAAGCGGGGCACAGATACGCAGTATTTT.

The genes are TRBV5-1 and TRBJ2-5; perhaps TRBD2 as D (6 bases). The CDR3 loop spans 14 amino acids. Germline V CDR1 and CDR2: SGHRS, YFSETQ. Trimming pared 9 bases from V and 4 bases from J, leaving 19 bases between. The CDR3 spells CATDTWGGGETQYF. CDR3 nucleotides: TGCGCCACCGACACATGGGGAGGAGGAGAGACCCAGTACTTC.